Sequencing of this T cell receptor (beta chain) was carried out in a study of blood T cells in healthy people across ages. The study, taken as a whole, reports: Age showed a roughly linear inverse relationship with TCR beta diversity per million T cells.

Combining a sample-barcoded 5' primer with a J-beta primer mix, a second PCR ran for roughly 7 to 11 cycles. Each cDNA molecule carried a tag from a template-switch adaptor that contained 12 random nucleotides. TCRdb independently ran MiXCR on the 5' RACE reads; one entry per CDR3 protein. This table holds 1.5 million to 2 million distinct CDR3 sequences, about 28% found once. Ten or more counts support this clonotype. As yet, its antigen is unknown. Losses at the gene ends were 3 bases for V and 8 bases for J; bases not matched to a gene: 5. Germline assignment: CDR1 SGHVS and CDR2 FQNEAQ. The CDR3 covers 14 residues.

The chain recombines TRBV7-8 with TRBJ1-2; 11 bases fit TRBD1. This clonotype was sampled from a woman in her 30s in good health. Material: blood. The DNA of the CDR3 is TGTGCCAGCAGCTTGGGGGGACAGGGGGAAGGCTACACCTTC. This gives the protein CASSLGGQGEGYTF.